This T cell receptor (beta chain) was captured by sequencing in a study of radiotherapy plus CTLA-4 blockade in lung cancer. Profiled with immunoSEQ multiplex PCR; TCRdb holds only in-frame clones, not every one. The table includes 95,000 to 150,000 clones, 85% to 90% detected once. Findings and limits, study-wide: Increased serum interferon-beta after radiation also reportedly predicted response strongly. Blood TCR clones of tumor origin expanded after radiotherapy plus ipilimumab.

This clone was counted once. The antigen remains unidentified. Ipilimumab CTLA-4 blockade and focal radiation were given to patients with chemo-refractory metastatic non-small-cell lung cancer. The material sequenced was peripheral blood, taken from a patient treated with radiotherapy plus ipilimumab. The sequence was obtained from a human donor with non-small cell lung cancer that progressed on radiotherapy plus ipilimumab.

For the CDR3, the DNA is TGTGCCAGCAGCTTGTCCGTCTCCACAGATACGCAGTATTTT. Its translation is CASSLSVSTDTQYF. The gene calls are TRBV13 and TRBJ2-3, with unresolved D. Germline V gene sequence: CDR1 PRHDT, CDR2 FYEKMQ (reference sequence). Deletions cut 3 bases from V and 2 bases from J, with 9 bases between. This CDR3 region has 14 residues.